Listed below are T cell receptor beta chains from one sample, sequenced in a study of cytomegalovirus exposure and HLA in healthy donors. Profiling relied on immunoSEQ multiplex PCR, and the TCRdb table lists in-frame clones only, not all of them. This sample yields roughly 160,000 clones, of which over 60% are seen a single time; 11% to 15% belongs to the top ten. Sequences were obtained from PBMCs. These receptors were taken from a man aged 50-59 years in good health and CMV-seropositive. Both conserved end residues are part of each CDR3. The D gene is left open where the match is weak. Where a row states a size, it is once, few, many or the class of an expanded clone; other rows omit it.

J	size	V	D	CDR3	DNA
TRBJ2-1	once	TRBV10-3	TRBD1	CAISEQKGQAGNEQFF	TGTGCCATCAGTGAGCAAAAGGGACAGGCTGGCAATGAGCAGTTCTTC
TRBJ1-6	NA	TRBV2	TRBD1	CASRIWTGSNLPLHF	TGTGCCAGCAGGATCTGGACAGGGAGTAACCTACCCCTCCACTTT
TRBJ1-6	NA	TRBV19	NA	CASRTLNSPLHF	TGTGCCAGTAGGACACTCAATTCACCCCTCCACTTT
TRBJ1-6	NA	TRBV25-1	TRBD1	CASLGQGGTPLHF	TGTGCCAGCCTCGGACAGGGTGGTACACCCCTCCACTTT
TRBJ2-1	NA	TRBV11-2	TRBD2	CASSFTGTSGGEQFF	TGTGCCAGCAGCTTTACCGGGACTAGCGGCGGTGAGCAGTTCTTC
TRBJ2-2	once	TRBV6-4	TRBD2	CASSSGGAGTGELFF	TGTGCCAGCTCTAGCGGGGGGGCCGGCACCGGGGAGCTGTTTTTT
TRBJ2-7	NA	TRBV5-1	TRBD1	CASSPQDRGLHEQYF	TGCGCCAGCAGCCCTCAGGACAGGGGGCTTCACGAGCAGTACTTC
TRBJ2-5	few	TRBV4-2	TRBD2	CASSQDWGLAEETQYF	TGTGCCAGCAGCCAAGATTGGGGACTAGCGGAAGAGACCCAGTACTTC
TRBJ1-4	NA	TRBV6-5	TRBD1	CASSHDRGNEKLFF	TGTGCCAGCAGTCACGACAGGGGCAATGAAAAACTGTTTTTT
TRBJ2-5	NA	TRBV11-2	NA	CASSLWRGQETQYF	TGTGCCAGCAGCTTATGGCGCGGCCAAGAGACCCAGTACTTC
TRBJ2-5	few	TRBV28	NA	CASSWGRKETQYF	TGTGCCAGCAGTTGGGGCAGGAAAGAGACCCAGTACTTC
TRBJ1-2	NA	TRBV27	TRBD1	CASSFRDRVPYGYTF	TGTGCCAGCAGTTTTCGGGACAGGGTACCCTATGGCTACACCTTC
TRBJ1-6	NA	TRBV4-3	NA	CASHPSGAGNSPLHF	TGCGCCAGCCACCCAAGTGGGGCAGGTAATTCACCCCTCCACTTT
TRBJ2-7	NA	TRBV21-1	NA	CASSKANRTRNF	TGTGCCAGCAGCAAAGCTAACAGGACGCGTAACTTC
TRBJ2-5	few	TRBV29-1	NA	CSVGGFQETQYF	TGCAGCGTTGGGGGCTTCCAAGAGACCCAGTACTTC
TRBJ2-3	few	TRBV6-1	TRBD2	CASSEGSGGPDTQYF	TGTGCCAGCAGTGAAGGAAGCGGGGGGCCGGATACGCAGTATTTT
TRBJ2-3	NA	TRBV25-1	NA	CASSDPSRTDTQYF	TGTGCCAGCAGTGACCCCTCCCGGACAGATACGCAGTATTTT
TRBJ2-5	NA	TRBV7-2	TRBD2	CASSLGLAGGQETQYF	TGTGCCAGCAGCTTAGGACTAGCGGGGGGGCAGGAGACCCAGTACTTC
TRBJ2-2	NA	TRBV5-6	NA	CASSLVTTGELFF	TGTGCCAGCAGCTTGGTAACTACCGGGGAGCTGTTTTTT
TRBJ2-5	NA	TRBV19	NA	CASSVGGATQETQYF	TGTGCCAGTAGTGTGGGGGGGGCAACCCAAGAGACCCAGTACTTC
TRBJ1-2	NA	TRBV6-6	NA	CASHPQGTGGDYGYTF	TGTGCCAGCCACCCCCAGGGGACGGGGGGTGACTATGGCTACACCTTC
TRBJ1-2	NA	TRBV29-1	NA	CSAATDNYGYAF	TGCAGTGCCGCGACGGATAACTATGGCTACGCCTTC
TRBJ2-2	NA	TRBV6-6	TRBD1	CASSYQGASGELFF	TGTGCCAGCAGTTACCAGGGGGCTAGCGGGGAGCTGTTTTTT
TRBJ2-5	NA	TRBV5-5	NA	CASSLIETQYF	TGTGCCAGCAGTTTAATCGAGACCCAGTACTTC
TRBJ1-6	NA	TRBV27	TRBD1	CASSPLDRVADSPLHF	TGTGCCAGCAGTCCACTAGACAGGGTTGCAGATTCACCCCTCCACTTT
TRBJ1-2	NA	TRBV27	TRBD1	CASSFRQGEGYTF	TGTGCCAGCAGTTTCAGACAGGGCGAAGGCTACACCTTC
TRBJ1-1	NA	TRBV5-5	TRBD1	CASSLMVRDRGGPEAFF	TGTGCCAGCAGCTTAATGGTACGGGACAGGGGGGGCCCTGAAGCTTTCTTT
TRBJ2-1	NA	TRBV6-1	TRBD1	CASSERQGLNNEQFF	TGTGCCAGCAGTGAACGACAGGGCCTAAACAATGAGCAGTTCTTC
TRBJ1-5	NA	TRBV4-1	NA	CASSQVLAGNQPQHF	TGCGCCAGCAGCCAAGTTCTGGCAGGGAATCAGCCCCAGCATTTT
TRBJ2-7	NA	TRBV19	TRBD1	CASSARRDSYEQYF	TGTGCCAGTAGTGCCCGCCGGGACAGCTACGAGCAGTACTTC
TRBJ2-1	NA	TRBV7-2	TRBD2	CASSTQRGGYNEQFF	TGTGCCAGCAGCACTCAGCGGGGGGGCTACAATGAGCAGTTCTTC
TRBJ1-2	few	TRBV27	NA	CASSPGTNIYGYTF	TGTGCCAGCAGCCCAGGGACAAATATTTATGGCTACACCTTC
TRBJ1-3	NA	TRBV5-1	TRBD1	CASSLYPDRVGDTIYF	TGCGCCAGCAGCTTGTACCCCGACAGGGTAGGAGACACCATATATTTT
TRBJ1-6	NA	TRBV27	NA	CASMWGGSSPLHF	TGTGCCAGCATGTGGGGGGGAAGCTCACCCCTCCACTTT
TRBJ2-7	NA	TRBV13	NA	CASSRPREISYEQYF	TGTGCCAGCAGCCGCCCCCGGGAAATTAGCTACGAGCAGTACTTC
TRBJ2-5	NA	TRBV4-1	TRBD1	CASSQVGGQEETQYF	TGCGCCAGCAGCCAAGTTGGCGGACAGGAAGAGACCCAGTACTTC
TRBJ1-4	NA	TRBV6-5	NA	CASSPTATNEKLFF	TGTGCCAGCAGTCCGACAGCAACTAATGAAAAACTGTTTTTT